These 20 T cell receptor beta chains were all obtained from the same sample, sequenced in a study of CD8+CD57+ T cells in acquired aplastic anemia (dated by TCRdb to 2016 to 2018). The sequencer listed for this sample is Illumina HiSeq 2000. Genomic DNA was used as template for profiling of TCR beta VDJ combinations and CDR3 sequences. TCRdb reprocessed the public reads (quality trimming at Q25 with fastp, clone calling with MiXCR) and kept in-frame beta chains. Records with the same CDR3 protein are collapsed into one entry carrying the most frequent genes and DNA. This sample gives 190,000 or so distinct CDR3 sequences in total; over 55% of them show up just once. The ten largest clones capture about 29% of the sample. The sample taken for sequencing was sorted CD4+, CD8+, or CD8+CD57+ T cells (not recorded which) from PBMCs. The receptors here all came from a human donor in good health.

This clonotype occurred once. The chain recombines TRBV5-4 with TRBJ1-2; tentative D call: TRBD1 (5 bases). This CDR3 has 14 amino acids. Germline V gene lookup returns CDR1 SGHNT and CDR2 YYREEE (reference sequence). V lost 0 bases and J 1 base, leaving 7 bases between the germline ends. The CDR3 loop is CASSLGQINYGYTF. CDR3 nucleotides: TGTGCCAGCAGCTTGGGACAGATTAACTATGGCTACACCTTC. Drawing the rest from reference TRBV5-4 and TRBJ1-2, the complete variable domain is ETGVTQSPTHLIKTRGQQVTLRCSSQSGHNTVSWYQQALGQGPQFIFQYYREEENGRGNFPPRFSGLQFPNYSSELNVNALELDDSALYLCASSLGQINYGYTFGSGTRLTVV.

The V and J genes are TRBV12-3 or TRBV12-4 and TRBJ2-3, with 8 positions matching TRBD1. The CDR3 spans 16 residues. V shed 5 bases and J 4 bases; nucleotides not matched to a gene: 11. This CDR3 reads CASSHPIGTGSDTQYF. The CDR3 nucleotides are TGTGCCAGCAGTCATCCGATCGGGACAGGTTCAGATACGCAGTATTTT.

This clonotype was detected many times. This chain connects TRBV7-9 to TRBJ1-5; 7 bases are a match to TRBD1. V was pared by 5 bases and J by 2 bases, with 9 bases of the junction left unmatched. The CDR3 is made up of 16 amino acids. CDR1 is SEHNR and CDR2 is FQNEAQ in the germline V gene (reference sequence). The CDR3 protein is CASSALTGDGNQPQHF. The CDR3 DNA sequence: TGTGCCAGCAGCGCCCTCACAGGGGATGGCAATCAGCCCCAGCATTTT.

In this sample, this clonotype turned up a few times. The chain recombines TRBV2 with TRBJ2-5, with 9 nucleotides matching TRBD2. Germline V CDR1 and CDR2: SNHLY, FYNNEI. V dropped 10 bases and J dropped 2; count of bases not matched to a gene: 11. The CDR3 sequence is 15 residues long. The CDR3, as DNA: TGTGCCACCGGGGGCCTAGCGGGGCCACAAGAGACCCAGTACTTC. It encodes CATGGLAGPQETQYF.

The chain combines TRBV27 with TRBJ1-5; weak D call: TRBD1 (5 bases). Germline V gene sequence: CDR1 MNHEY, CDR2 SMNVEV (reference sequence). This CDR3 has 16 amino acids. The V and J ends lost 2 bases and 6 bases respectively, with 17 bases between them. The DNA of the CDR3 is TGTGCCAGCAGTTTAGGTGTTGCCAGGGCAAGTCAGCCCCAGCATTTT. Amino acid sequence: CASSLGVARASQPQHF.

This clonotype has a handful of counts. Its ends do not fully match the called genes, so a read error is possible. V and J are TRBV20-1 and TRBJ1-1, with 7 nucleotides matching TRBD1. Germline V lookup: CDR1 DFQATT, CDR2 SNEGSKA (reference sequence). This CDR3 is 13 amino acids long. The CDR3 loop reads CSTSSTGNSEAFF. For the CDR3, the DNA is TGCAGTACCAGTTCGACAGGGAACTCTGAAGCTTTCTTT.

Many counts were recorded for this clonotype. V usage is TRBV7-9 and J usage is TRBJ2-7; possible D gene TRBD2, 6 bases. The CDR3 totals 13 residues. Germline CDR1 is SEHNR and CDR2 is FQNEAQ (reference sequence). V shed 0 bases and J shed 3 bases, with 6 bases lying between them. In nucleotides, the CDR3 is TGTGCCAGCAGCTTAGCGGGGGGCTACGAGCAGTACTTC. This sequence encodes CASSLAGGYEQYF.

The rearrangement uses TRBV12-3 or TRBV12-4 and TRBJ1-1; D remains unclear. This CDR3 comprises 13 residues. The V gene lost 7 bases and the J gene lost 4 bases, with 13 bases spanning the gap. The CDR3 region is CASTSIMITEAFF. The CDR3 DNA follows: TGTGCCAGCACGTCGATAATGATCACTGAAGCTTTCTTT.

This chain uses TRBV20-1 with TRBJ1-2; D gene ambiguous. Trimming cost V 3 bases and J 12 bases, with 23 bases left between them. Per the germline V gene, CDR1 is DFQATT and CDR2 is SNEGSKA (reference sequence). The CDR3 extends over 14 amino acids. The chain's CDR3 is CSASEVDVGRDDTF. The CDR3 nucleotides read TGCAGTGCTAGTGAGGTGGACGTCGGGCGGGATGACACCTTC.

This clonotype was seen at least ten times. V and J are TRBV12-3 or TRBV12-4 and TRBJ1-6; D gene uncertain. CDR3 length: 14 residues. Trimming took off 1 base at V and 6 bases at J, with 7 bases between the two ends. The DNA of the CDR3 is TGTGCCAGCAGTTTAGGGGGTGGTAATTCACCCCTCCACTTT. Protein: CASSLGGGNSPLHF.

The rearrangement uses TRBV7-2 and TRBJ2-1; TRBD1 matches at 8 bases. Per germline, CDR1 SGHTA and CDR2 FQGNSA. The length of the CDR3 is 15 residues. The J segment lost 4 bases and the V segment lost 5 bases, leaving 7 bases of the junction unmatched. The CDR3 DNA follows: TGTGCCAGCAGCGGCGGGACAGGACAATACAATGAGCAGTTCTTC. Residues: CASSGGTGQYNEQFF.

This sequence joins TRBV29-1 and TRBJ2-4; 9 bases are a match to TRBD1. The germline CDR1 and CDR2 sequences are SQVTM and ANQGSEA. With 7 bases clipped from V and 7 bases from J, the junction kept 5 bases outside the gene matches. The CDR3 totals 12 residues. The DNA for the CDR3 is TGCAGCGCGGGACAGGGTAGTAACATTCAGTACTTC. This codes for CSAGQGSNIQYF.

The J gene is TRBJ1-1, the V gene TRBV10-3; D possibly corresponds to TRBD1 (6 bases). V lost 3 bases, J lost 1 base, and 15 bases lay in between. Germline V lookup: CDR1 ENHRY, CDR2 SYGVKD. This CDR3 is built from 16 residues. In nucleotides, the CDR3 is TGTGCCATCAGTGACGCGAAACAGGGAACGAACACTGAAGCTTTCTTT. This encodes CAISDAKQGTNTEAFF.

In regard to this clonotype: A read error may produce the germline difference seen at one junction end. The V call is TRBV2, the J call TRBJ2-5; no definite D call. The length of the CDR3 is 17 residues. Per germline, CDR1 SNHLY and CDR2 FYNNEI. CDR3 protein: CASSELGPLRHQEAQYF. CDR3 in DNA: TGTGCCAGCAGTGAATTAGGCCCGCTCCGACACCAAGAGGCCCAGTACTTC.

Notes on this clonotype: One end of the junction fails to match germline, which may point to a read error. The V gene is TRBV20-1, the J gene TRBJ2-3, with 7 bases identical to TRBD2. CDR1 is DFQATT, CDR2 SNEGSKA, per germline (reference sequence). The CDR3 covers 12 residues. The CDR3, as DNA: TGCAGTGCTAGGCCCCCTAGCGGACCTCTGCATTTT. This translates into CSARPPSGPLHF.

This clonotype was recorded once. This chain uses TRBV10-1 with TRBJ2-1, with TRBD2 as a possible D gene (6 bases). This CDR3 is built from 17 residues. The germline V gene has CDR1 WNHNN and CDR2 SYGVQD (reference sequence). With 0 bases removed from V and 1 base from J, the gap between germline ends came to 13 bases. This chain's CDR3 is CASSESTRGLSYNEQFF. The CDR3 nucleotides are TGCGCCAGCAGTGAGTCGACTAGAGGACTGTCCTACAATGAGCAGTTCTTC.

The chain links TRBV20-1 to TRBJ2-3; tentatively, D is TRBD1 or TRBD2 (6 bases each). Germline CDR1 and CDR2: DFQATT and SNEGSKA (reference sequence). CDR3 length: 15 residues. V lost 3 bases and J lost 7, with 20 bases in between. CDR3 sequence reads: CSARTGARRANTQYF. CDR3 DNA sequence: TGCAGTGCTAGGACGGGGGCGCGTCGCGCGAATACGCAGTATTTT.

In its sample, this clonotype was seen many times. This chain connects TRBV6-5 to TRBJ2-1; D unresolved. The CDR3 runs 15 residues. The V end was cut by 2 bases, the J end by 3 bases, with 11 bases between. Looked up from germline, CDR1 is MNHEY and CDR2 is SVGAGI. The CDR3 is CASSYVSDLYNEQFF. CDR3 nucleotide sequence: TGTGCCAGCAGTTACGTCAGCGATCTCTACAATGAGCAGTTCTTC.

The V and J genes are TRBV10-3 and TRBJ1-1; D possibly corresponds to TRBD1 (6 bases). V was clipped by 10 bases and J by 8 bases, with 20 bases between them. Germline V lookup: CDR1 ENHRY, CDR2 SYGVKD. The CDR3 has 13 amino acids. The CDR3 region is CASTTVTGQEAFF. CDR3 DNA sequence: TGTGCCAGCACTACGGTCACGGGACAAGAAGCTTTCTTT.

The chain employs TRBV20-1 and TRBJ2-7; 7 bases fit TRBD1. Trimming at V came to 6 bases and at J to 0 bases, leaving 8 bases not matched to a gene. Germline V lookup: CDR1 DFQATT, CDR2 SNEGSKA (reference sequence). This CDR3 is 14 amino acids long. The CDR3 DNA follows: TGCAGTGCCCTAACGGGACAGAGCTCCTACGAGCAGTACTTC. Encoded protein: CSALTGQSSYEQYF.